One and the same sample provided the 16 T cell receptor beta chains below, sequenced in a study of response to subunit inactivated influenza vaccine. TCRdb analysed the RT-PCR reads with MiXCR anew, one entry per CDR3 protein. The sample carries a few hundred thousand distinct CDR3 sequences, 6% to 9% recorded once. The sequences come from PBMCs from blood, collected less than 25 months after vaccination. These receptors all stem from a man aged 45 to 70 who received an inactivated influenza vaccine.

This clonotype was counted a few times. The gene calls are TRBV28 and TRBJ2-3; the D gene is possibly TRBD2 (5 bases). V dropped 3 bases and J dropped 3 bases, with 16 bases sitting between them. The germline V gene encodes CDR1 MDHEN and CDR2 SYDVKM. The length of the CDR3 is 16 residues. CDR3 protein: CASSFESGAGTDTQYF. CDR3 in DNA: TGTGCCAGCAGTTTTGAGAGCGGAGCTGGGACAGATACGCAGTATTTT.

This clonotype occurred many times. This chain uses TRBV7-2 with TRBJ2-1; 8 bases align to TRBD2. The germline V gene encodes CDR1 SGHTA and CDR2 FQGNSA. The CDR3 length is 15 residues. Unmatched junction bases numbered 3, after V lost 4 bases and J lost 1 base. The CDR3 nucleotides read TGTGCCAGCAGCTCTAGCGGGCTTTCCTACAATGAGCAGTTCTTC. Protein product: CASSSSGLSYNEQFF.

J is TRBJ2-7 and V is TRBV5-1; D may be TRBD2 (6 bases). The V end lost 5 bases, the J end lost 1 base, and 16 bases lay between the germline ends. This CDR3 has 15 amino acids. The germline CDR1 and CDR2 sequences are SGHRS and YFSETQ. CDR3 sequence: CASSRETRPSYEQYF. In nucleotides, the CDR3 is TGCGCCAGCAGTAGAGAGACTAGGCCGTCCTACGAGCAGTACTTC.

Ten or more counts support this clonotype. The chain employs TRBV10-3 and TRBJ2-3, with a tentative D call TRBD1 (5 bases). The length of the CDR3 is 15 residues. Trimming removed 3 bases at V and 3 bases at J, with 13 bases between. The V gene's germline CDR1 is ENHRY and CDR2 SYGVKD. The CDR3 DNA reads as TGTGCCATCAGTGAAACACAGGTTGCGACAGATACGCAGTATTTT. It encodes CAISETQVATDTQYF.

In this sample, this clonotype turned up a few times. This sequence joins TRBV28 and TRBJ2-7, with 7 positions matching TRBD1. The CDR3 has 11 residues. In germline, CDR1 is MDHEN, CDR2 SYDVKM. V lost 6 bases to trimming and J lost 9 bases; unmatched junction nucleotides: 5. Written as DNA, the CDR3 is TGTGCCAGCAGCATTAGGACAGGGCAGTACTTC. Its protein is CASSIRTGQYF.

CDR3 nucleotide sequence: TGTGCCAGCAGCCCATACCAGCGGGAGAAGAATGAGCAGTTCTTC. Its protein product is CASSPYQREKNEQFF. The V and J genes are TRBV6-2 or TRBV6-3 and TRBJ2-1; 8 bases fit TRBD2. This CDR3 comprises 15 residues. With 6 bases clipped from V and 7 bases from J, the junction kept 11 bases outside the gene matches. Germline CDR1 reads MNHEY; CDR2 reads SVGEGT.

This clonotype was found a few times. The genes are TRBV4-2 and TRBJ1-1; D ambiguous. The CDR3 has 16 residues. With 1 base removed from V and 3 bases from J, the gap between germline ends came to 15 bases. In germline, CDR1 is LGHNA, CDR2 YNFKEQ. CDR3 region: CASSQARIATDTEAFF. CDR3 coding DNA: TGTGCCAGCAGCCAAGCCCGAATCGCGACCGACACTGAAGCTTTCTTT.

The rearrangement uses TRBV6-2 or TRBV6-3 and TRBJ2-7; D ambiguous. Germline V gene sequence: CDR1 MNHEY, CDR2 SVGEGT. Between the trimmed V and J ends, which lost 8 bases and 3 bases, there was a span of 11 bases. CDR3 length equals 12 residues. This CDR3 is CASSEQLYEQYF. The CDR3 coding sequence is TGTGCCAGCTCCGAACAACTCTACGAGCAGTACTTC.

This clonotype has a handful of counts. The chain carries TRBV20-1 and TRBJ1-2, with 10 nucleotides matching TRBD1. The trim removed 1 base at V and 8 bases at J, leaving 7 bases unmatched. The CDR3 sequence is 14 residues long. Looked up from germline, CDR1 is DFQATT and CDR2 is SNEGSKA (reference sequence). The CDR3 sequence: CSARAGTGVRGYTF. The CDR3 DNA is TGCAGTGCTAGAGCGGGGACAGGGGTGCGGGGCTACACCTTC.

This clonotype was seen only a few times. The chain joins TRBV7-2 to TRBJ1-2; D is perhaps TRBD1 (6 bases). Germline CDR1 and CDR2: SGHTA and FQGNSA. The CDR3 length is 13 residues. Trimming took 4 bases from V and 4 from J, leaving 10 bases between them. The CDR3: CASSSTTGYGYTF. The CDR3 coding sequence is TGTGCCAGCAGCTCTACGACAGGCTATGGCTACACCTTC.

The CDR3 reads CASSPRTGGGYTF. In DNA form, the CDR3 reads TGTGCCAGCAGCCCCCGGACAGGGGGAGGCTACACCTTC. The chain has TRBV14 and TRBJ1-2, with TRBD1 matching 10 bases. The CDR3 sequence is 13 residues long. Germline lookup yields CDR1 SGHDN and CDR2 FVKESK. The J segment lost 8 bases and the V segment lost 4 bases, leaving 4 bases of the junction unmatched.

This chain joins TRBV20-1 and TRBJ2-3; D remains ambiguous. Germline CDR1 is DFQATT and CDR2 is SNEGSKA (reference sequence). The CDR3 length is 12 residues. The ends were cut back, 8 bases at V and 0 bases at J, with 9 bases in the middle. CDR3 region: CSFFGSTDTQYF. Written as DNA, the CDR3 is TGCAGTTTCTTCGGGAGCACAGATACGCAGTATTTT.

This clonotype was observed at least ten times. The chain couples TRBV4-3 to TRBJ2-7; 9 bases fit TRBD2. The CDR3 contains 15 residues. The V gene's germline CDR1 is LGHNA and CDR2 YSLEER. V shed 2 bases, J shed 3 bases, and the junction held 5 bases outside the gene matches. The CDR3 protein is CASSQRLAADYEQYF. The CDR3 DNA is TGCGCCAGCAGCCAAAGACTAGCGGCAGACTACGAGCAGTACTTC.

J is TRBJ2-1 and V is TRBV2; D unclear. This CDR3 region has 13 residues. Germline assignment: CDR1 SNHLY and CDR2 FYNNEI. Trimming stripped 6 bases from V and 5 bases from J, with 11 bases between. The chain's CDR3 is CASSAGPNNEQFF. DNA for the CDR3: TGTGCCAGCAGCGCCGGACCAAACAATGAGCAGTTCTTC.

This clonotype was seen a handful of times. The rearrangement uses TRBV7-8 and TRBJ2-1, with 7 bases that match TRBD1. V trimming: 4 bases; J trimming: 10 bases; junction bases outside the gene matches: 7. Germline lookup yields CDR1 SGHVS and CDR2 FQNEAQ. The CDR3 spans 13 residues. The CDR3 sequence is CASSSSTGWEQFF. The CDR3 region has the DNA TGTGCCAGCAGCTCCTCGACAGGGTGGGAGCAGTTCTTC.

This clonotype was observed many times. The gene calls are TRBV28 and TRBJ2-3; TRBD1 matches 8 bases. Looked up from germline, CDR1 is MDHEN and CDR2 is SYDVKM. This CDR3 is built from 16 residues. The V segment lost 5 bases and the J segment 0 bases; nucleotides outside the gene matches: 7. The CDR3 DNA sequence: TGTGCCAGCAGTATACGGACAGGGTTGAGCACAGATACGCAGTATTTT. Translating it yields CASSIRTGLSTDTQYF.